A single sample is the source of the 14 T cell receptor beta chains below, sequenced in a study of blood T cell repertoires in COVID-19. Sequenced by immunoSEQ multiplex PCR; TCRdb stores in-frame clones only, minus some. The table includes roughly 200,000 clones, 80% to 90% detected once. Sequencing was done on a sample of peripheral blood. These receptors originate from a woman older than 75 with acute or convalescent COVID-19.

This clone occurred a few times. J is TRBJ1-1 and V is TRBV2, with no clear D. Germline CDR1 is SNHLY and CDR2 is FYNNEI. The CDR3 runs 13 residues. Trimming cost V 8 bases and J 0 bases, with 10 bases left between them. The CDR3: CASLVSVNTEAFF. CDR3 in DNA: TGTGCCAGCCTCGTCTCTGTGAACACTGAAGCTTTCTTT.

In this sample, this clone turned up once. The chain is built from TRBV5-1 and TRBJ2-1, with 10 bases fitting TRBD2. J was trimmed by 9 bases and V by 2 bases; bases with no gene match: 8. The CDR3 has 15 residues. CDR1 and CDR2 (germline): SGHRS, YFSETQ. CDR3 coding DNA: TGCGCCAGCAGCTTCCTAGCGGGAGCTGGGGGTGAGCAGTTCTTC. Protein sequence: CASSFLAGAGGEQFF.

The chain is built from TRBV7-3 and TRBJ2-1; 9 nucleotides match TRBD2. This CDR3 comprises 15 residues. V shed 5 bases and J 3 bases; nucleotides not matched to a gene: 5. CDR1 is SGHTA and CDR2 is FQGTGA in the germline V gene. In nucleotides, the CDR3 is TGTGCCAGCAGCCAGGGACTAGCCGGCTACAATGAGCAGTTCTTC. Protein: CASSQGLAGYNEQFF.

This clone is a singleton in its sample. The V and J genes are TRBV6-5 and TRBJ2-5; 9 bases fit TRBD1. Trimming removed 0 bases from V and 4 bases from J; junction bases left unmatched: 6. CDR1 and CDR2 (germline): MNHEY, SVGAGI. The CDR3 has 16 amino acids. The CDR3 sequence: CASSYSYRGQGETQYF. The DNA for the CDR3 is TGTGCCAGCAGTTACTCTTACAGGGGGCAGGGAGAGACCCAGTACTTC.

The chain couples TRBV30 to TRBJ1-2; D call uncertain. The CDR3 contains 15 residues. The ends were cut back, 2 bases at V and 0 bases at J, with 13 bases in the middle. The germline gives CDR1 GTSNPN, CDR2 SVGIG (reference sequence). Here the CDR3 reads CAWSRREPTNYGYTF. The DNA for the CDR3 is TGTGCCTGGAGTAGGAGGGAACCAACTAACTATGGCTACACCTTC.

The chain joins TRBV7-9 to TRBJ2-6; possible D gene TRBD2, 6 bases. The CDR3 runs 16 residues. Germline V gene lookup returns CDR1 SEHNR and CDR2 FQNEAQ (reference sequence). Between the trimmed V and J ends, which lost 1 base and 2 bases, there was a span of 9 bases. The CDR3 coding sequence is TGTGCCAGCAGCTTAGTGCGCGGGGCTGGGGCCAACGTCCTGACTTTC. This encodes CASSLVRGAGANVLTF.

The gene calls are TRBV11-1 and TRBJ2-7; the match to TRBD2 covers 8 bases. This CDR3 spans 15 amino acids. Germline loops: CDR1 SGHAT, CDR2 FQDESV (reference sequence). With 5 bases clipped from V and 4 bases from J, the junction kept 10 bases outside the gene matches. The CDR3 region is CASSGAGTRAYEQYF. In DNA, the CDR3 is TGTGCCAGCAGCGGCGCCGGGACTAGAGCTTACGAGCAGTACTTC.

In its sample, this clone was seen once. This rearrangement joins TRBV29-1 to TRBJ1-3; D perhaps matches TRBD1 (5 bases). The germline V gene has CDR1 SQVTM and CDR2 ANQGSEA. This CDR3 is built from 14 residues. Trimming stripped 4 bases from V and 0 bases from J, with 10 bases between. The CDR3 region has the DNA TGCAGCGTTGGGGGTACAGGCTCTGGAAACACCATATATTTT. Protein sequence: CSVGGTGSGNTIYF.

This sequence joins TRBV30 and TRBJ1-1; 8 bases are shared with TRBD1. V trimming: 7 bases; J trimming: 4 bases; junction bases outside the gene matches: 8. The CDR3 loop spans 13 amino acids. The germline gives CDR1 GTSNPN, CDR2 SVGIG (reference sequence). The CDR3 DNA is TGTGCCTTCGACAGGGGCGCGGGCACTGAAGCTTTCTTT. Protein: CAFDRGAGTEAFF.

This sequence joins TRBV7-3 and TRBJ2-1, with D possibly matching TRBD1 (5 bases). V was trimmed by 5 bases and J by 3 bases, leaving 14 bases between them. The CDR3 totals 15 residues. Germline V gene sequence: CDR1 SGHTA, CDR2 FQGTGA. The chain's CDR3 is CASSLQGLVYNEQFF. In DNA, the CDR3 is TGTGCCAGCAGCCTCCAGGGTCTCGTCTACAATGAGCAGTTCTTC.

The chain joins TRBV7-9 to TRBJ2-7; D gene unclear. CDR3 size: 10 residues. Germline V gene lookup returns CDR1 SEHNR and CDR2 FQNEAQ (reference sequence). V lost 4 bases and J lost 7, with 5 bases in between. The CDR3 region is CASSSGEQYF. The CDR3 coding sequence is TGTGCCAGCAGCTCCGGGGAGCAGTACTTC. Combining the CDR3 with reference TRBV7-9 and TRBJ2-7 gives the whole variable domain DTGVSQNPRHKITKRGQNVTFRCDPISEHNRLYWYRQTLGQGPEFLTYFQNEAQLEKSRLLSDRFSAERPKGSFSTLEIQRTEQGDSAMYLCASSSGEQYFGPGTRLTVT.

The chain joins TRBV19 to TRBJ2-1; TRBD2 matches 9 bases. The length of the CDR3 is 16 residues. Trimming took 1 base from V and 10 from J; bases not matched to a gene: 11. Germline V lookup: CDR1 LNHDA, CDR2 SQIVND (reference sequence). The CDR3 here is CASSIGRLAVRREQFF. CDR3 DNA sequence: TGTGCCAGTAGTATAGGGCGACTAGCGGTAAGGAGGGAGCAGTTCTTC. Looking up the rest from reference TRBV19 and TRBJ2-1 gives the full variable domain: DGGITQSPKYLFRKEGQNVTLSCEQNLNHDAMYWYRQDPGQGLRLIYYSQIVNDFQKGDIAEGYSVSREKKESFPLTVTSAQKNPTAFYLCASSIGRLAVRREQFFGPGTRLTVL.

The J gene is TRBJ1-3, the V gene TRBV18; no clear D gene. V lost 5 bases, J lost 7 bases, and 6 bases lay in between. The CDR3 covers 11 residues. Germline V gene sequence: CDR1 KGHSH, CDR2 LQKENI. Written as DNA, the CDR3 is TGTGCCAGCTCATATGAGAACACCATATATTTT. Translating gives CASSYENTIYF.

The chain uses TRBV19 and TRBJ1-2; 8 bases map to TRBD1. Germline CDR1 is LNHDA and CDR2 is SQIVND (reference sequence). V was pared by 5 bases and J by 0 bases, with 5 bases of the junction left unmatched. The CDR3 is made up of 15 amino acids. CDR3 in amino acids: CASSARTGPNYGYTF. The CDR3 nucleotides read TGTGCCAGTAGTGCCCGGACAGGGCCTAACTATGGCTACACCTTC.